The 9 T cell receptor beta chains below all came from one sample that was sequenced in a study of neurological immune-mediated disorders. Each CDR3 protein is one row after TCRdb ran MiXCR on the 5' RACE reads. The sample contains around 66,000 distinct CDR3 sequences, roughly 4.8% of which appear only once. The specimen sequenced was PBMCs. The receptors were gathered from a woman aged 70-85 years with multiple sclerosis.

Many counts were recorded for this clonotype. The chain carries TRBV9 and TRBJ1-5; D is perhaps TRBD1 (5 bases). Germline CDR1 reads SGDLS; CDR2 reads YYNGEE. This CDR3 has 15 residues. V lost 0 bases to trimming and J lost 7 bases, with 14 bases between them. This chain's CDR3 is CASSVAGTPGQPQHF. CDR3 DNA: TGTGCCAGCAGCGTAGCCGGGACGCCGGGCCAGCCCCAGCATTTT.

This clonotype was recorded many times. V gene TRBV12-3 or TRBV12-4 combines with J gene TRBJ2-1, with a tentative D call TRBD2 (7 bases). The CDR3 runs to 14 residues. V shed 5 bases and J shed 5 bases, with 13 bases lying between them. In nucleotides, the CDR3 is TGTGCCAGCAGTGGGGGGGGGCGCAACAATGAGCAGTTCTTC. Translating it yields CASSGGGRNNEQFF.

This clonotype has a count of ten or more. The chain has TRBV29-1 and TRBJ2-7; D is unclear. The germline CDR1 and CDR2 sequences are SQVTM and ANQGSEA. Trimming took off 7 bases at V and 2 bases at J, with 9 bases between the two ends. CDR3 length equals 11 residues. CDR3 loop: CSASIAYEQYF. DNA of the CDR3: TGCAGCGCATCGATTGCCTACGAGCAGTACTTC.

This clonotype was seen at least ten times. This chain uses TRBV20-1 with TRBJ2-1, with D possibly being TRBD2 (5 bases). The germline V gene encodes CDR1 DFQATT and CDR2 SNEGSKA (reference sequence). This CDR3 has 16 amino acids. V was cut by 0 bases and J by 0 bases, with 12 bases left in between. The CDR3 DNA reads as TGCAGTGCTAGAGATCGGTTGGGGAGCTCCTACAATGAGCAGTTCTTC. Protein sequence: CSARDRLGSSYNEQFF.

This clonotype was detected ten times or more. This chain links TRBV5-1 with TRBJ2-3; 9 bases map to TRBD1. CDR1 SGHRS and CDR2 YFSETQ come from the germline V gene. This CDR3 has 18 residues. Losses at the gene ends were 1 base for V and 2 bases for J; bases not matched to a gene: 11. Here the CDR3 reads CASSLIFQGTGPTDTQYF. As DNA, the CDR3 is TGCGCCAGCAGCTTGATCTTTCAGGGGACAGGGCCCACAGATACGCAGTATTTT.

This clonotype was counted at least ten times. CDR3 region: CASSRTTETQETQYF. CDR3 sequence (DNA): TGTGCCAGCAGCCGGACGACAGAGACCCAAGAGACCCAGTACTTC. V and J are TRBV16 and TRBJ2-5; D is possibly TRBD1 (5 bases). This CDR3 spans 15 amino acids. Germline V gene sequence: CDR1 KGHSY, CDR2 FQNENV. The V end lost 4 bases, the J end lost 1 base, and 13 bases lay between the germline ends.

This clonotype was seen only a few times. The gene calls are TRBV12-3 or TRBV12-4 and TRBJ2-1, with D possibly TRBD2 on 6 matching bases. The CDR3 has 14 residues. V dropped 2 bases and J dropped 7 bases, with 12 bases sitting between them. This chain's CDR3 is CASSLRLTRNEQFF. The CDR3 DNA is TGTGCCAGCAGTTTACGGCTGACTAGAAATGAGCAGTTCTTC.

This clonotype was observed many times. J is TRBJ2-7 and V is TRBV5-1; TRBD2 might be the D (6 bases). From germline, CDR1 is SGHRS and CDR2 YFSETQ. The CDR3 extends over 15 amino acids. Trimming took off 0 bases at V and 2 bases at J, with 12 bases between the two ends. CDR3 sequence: CASSLVASATYEQYF. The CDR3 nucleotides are TGCGCCAGCAGCTTGGTTGCTAGCGCTACCTACGAGCAGTACTTC.

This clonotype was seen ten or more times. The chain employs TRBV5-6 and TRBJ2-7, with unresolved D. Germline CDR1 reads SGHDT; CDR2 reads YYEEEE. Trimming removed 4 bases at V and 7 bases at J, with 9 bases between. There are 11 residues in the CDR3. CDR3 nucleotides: TGTGCCAGCAGCCTAAGGAGAGAGCAGTACTTC. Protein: CASSLRREQYF.